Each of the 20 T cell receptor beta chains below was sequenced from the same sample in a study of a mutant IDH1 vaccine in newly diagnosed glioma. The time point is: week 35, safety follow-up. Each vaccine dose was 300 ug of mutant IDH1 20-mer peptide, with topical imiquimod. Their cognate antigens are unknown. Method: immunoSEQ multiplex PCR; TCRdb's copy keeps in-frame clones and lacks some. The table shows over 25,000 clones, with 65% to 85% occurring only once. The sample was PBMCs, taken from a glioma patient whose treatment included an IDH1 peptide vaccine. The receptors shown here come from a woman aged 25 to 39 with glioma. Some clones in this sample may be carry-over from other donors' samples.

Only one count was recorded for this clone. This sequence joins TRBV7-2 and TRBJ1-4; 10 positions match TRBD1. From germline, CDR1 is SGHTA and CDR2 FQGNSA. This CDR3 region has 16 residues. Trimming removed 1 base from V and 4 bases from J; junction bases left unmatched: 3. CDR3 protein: CASSLGDRGLNEKLFF. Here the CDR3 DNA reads TGTGCCAGCAGCTTAGGGGACAGGGGCCTTAATGAAAAACTGTTTTTT.

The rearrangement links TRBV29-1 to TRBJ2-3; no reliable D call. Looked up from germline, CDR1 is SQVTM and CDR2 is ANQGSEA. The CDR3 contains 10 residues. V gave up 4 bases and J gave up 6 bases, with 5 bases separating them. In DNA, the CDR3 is TGCAGCGTTGTATTCGATACGCAGTATTTT. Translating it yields CSVVFDTQYF.

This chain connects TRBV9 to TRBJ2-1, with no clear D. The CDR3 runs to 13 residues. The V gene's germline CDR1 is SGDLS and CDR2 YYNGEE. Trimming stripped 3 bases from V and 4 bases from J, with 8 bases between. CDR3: CASSGSNYNEQFF. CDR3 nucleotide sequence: TGTGCCAGCAGCGGCTCAAATTACAATGAGCAGTTCTTC.

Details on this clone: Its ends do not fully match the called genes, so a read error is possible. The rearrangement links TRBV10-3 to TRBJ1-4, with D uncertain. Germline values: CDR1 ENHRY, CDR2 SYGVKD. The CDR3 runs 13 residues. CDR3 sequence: CAIGDGGNEKLFF. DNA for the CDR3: TGTGCCATCGGTGATGGCGGTAATGAAAAACTGTTTTTT.

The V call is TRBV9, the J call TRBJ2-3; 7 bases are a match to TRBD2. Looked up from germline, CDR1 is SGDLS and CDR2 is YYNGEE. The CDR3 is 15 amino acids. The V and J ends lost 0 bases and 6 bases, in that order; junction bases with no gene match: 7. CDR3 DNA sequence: TGTGCCAGCAGCGTAGACGGGAGGCCCATGGATACGCAGTATTTT. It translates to CASSVDGRPMDTQYF.

The CDR3 loop is CASSLEGLAGERTGELFF. CDR3 nucleotides: TGCGCCAGCAGCTTGGAGGGACTAGCGGGAGAACGGACCGGGGAGCTGTTTTTT. This chain joins TRBV5-1 and TRBJ2-2; 14 nucleotides agree with TRBD2. Germline CDR1 reads SGHRS; CDR2 reads YFSETQ. V dropped 0 bases and J dropped 5; count of bases not matched to a gene: 6. The CDR3 is 18 residues long.

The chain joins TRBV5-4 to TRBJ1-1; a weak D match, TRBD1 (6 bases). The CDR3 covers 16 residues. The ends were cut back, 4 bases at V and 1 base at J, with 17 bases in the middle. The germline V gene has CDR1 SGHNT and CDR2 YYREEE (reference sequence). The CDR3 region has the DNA TGTGCCAGCAGCCAAGAGGGGGGAGTTACGAACACTGAAGCTTTCTTT. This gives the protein CASSQEGGVTNTEAFF. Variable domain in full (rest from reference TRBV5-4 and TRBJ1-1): ETGVTQSPTHLIKTRGQQVTLRCSSQSGHNTVSWYQQALGQGPQFIFQYYREEENGRGNFPPRFSGLQFPNYSSELNVNALELDDSALYLCASSQEGGVTNTEAFFGQGTRLTVV.

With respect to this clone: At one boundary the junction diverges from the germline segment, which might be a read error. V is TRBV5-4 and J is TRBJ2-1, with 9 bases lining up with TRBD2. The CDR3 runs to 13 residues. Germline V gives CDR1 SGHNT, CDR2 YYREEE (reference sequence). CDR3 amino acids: CASSPRGGLAGLF. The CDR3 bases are TGTGCCAGCAGCCCCCGTGGGGGACTAGCTGGGCTCTTC.

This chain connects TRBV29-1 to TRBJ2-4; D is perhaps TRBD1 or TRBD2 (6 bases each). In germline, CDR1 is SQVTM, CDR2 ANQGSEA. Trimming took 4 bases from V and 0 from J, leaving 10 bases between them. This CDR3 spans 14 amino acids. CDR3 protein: CSVAGDLAKNIQYF. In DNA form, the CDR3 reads TGCAGCGTTGCAGGGGACTTAGCCAAAAACATTCAGTACTTC.

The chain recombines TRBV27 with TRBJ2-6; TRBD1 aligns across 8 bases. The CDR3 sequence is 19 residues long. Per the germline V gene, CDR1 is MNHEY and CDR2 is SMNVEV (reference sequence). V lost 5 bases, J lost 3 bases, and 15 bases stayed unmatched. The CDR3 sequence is CASSPTPGGAGVGANVLTF. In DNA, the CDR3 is TGTGCCAGCAGTCCCACTCCAGGGGGCGCTGGGGTTGGGGCCAACGTCCTGACTTTC.

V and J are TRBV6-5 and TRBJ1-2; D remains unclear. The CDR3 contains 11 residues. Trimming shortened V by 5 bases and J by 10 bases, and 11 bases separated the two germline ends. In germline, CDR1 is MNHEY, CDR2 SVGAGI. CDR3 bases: TGTGCCAGCAGTCACGGGCAGGACTACACCTTC. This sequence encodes CASSHGQDYTF.

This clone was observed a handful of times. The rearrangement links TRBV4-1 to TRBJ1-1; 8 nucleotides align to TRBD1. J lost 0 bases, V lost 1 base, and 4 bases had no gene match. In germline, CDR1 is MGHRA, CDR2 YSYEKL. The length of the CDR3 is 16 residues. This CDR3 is CASSQARTGMNTEAFF. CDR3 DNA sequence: TGCGCCAGCAGCCAAGCGCGGACAGGGATGAACACTGAAGCTTTCTTT.

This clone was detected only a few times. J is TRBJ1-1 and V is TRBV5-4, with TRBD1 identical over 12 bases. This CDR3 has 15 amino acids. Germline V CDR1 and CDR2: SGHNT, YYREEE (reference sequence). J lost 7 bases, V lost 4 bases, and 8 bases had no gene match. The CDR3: CASSPGTGGGNEAFF. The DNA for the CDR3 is TGTGCCAGCAGCCCGGGGACAGGGGGCGGAAATGAAGCTTTCTTT. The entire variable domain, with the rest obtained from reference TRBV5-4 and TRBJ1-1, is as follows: ETGVTQSPTHLIKTRGQQVTLRCSSQSGHNTVSWYQQALGQGPQFIFQYYREEENGRGNFPPRFSGLQFPNYSSELNVNALELDDSALYLCASSPGTGGGNEAFFGQGTRLTVV.

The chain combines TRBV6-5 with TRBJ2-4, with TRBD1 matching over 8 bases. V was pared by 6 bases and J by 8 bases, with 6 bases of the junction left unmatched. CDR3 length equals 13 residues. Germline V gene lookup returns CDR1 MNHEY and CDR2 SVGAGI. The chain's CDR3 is CASSHTGGDIQYF. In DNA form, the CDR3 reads TGTGCCAGCAGCCATACAGGGGGAGACATTCAGTACTTC.

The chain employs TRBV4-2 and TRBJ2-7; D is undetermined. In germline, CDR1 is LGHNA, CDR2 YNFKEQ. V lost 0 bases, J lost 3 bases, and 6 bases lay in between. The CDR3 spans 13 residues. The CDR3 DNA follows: TGTGCCAGCAGCCAAGATTTGGGCTACGAGCAGTACTTC. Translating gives CASSQDLGYEQYF.

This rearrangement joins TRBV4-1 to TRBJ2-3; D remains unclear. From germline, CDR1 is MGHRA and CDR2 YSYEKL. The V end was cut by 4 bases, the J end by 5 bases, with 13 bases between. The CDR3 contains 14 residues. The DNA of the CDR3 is TGCGCCAGCAGCCCGTTGGGTCGGCTAGATACGCAGTATTTT. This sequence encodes CASSPLGRLDTQYF.

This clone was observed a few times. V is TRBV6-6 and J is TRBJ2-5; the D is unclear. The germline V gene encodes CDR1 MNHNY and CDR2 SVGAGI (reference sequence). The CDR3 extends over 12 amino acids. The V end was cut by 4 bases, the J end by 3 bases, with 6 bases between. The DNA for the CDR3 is TGTGCCAGCAGTTTGGTAGAAGAGACCCAGTACTTC. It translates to CASSLVEETQYF.

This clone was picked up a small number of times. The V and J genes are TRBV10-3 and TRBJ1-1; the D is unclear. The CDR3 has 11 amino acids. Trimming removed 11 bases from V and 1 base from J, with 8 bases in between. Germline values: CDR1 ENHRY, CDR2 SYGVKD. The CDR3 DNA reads TGTGCCTCTAACACGAACACTGAAGCTTTCTTT. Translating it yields CASNTNTEAFF.

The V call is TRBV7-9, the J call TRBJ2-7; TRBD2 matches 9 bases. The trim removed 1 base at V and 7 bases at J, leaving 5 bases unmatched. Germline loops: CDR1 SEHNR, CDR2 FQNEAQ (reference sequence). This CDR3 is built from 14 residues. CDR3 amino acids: CASSLGGLAEEQYF. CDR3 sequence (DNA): TGTGCCAGCAGCTTAGGGGGACTAGCTGAAGAGCAGTACTTC. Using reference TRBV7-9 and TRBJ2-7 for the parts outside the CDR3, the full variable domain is DTGVSQNPRHKITKRGQNVTFRCDPISEHNRLYWYRQTLGQGPEFLTYFQNEAQLEKSRLLSDRFSAERPKGSFSTLEIQRTEQGDSAMYLCASSLGGLAEEQYFGPGTRLTVT.

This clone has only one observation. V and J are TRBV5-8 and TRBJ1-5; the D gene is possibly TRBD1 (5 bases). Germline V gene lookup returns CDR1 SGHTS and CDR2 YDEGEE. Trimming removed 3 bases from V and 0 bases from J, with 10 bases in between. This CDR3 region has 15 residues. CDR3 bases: TGTGCCAGCAGCTCCCAGGGATATAGCAATCAGCCCCAGCATTTT. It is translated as CASSSQGYSNQPQHF.